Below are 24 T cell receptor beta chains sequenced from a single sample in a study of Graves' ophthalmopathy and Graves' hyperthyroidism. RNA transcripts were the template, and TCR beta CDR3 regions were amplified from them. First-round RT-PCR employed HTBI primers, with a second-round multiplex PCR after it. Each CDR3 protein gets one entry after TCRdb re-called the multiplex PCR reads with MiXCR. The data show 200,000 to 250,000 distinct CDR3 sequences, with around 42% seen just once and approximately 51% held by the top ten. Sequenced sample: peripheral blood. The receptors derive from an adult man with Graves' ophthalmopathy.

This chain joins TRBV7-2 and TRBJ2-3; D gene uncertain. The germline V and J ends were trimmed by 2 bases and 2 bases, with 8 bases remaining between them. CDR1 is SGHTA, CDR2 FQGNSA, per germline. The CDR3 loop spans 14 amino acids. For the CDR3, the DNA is TGTGCCAGCAGCTTATCCGTTTTCACAGATACGCAGTATTTT. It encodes CASSLSVFTDTQYF.

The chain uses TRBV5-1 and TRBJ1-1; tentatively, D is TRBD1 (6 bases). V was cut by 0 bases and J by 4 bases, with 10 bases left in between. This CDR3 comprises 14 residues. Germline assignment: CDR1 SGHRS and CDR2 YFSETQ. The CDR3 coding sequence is TGCGCCAGCAGCTTGGACAGGGCAGCCACTGAAGCTTTCTTT. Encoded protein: CASSLDRAATEAFF.

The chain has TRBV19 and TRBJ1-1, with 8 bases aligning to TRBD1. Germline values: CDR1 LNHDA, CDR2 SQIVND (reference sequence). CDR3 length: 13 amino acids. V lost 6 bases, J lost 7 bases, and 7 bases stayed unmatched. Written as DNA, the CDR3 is TGTGCCAGTAGGGGGACAGGCAAGATTGAAGCTTTCTTT. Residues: CASRGTGKIEAFF.

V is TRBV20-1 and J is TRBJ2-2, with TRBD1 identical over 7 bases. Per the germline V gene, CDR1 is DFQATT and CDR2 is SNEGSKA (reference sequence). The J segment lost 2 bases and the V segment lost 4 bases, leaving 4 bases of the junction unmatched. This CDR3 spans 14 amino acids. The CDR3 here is CSATNRGNTGELFF. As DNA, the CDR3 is TGCAGTGCTACTAACAGGGGAAACACCGGGGAGCTGTTTTTT.

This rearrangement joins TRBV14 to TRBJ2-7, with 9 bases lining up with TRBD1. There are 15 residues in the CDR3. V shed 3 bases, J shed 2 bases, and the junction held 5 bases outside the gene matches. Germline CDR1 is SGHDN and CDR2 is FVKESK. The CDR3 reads CASSHPGQGTYEQYF. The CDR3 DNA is TGTGCCAGCAGCCACCCGGGACAGGGAACCTACGAGCAGTACTTC.

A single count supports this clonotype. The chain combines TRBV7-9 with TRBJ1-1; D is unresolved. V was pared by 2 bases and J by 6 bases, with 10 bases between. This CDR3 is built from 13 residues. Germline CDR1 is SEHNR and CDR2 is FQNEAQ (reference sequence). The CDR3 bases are TGTGCCAGCAGCTTAATCCTGGCCTCTGAAGCTTTCTTT. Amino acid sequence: CASSLILASEAFF.

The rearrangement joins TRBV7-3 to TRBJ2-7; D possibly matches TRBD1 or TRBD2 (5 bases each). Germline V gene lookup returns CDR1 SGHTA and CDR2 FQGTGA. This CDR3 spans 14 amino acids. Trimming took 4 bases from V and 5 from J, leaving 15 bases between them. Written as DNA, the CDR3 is TGTGCCAGCAGCTCCACCGGGACGAAAAACGAGCAGTACTTC. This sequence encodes CASSSTGTKNEQYF. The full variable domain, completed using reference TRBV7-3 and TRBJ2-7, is GAGVSQTPSNKVTEKGKYVELRCDPISGHTALYWYRQSLGQGPEFLIYFQGTGAADDSGLPNDRFFAVRPEGSVSTLKIQRTERGDSAVYLCASSSTGTKNEQYFGPGTRLTVT.

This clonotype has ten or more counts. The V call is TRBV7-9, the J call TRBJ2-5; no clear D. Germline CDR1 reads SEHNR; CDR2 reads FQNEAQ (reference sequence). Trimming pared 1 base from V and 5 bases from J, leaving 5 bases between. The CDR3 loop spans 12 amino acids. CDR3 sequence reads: CASSLVHETQYF. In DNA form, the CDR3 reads TGTGCCAGCAGCTTAGTCCATGAGACCCAGTACTTC.

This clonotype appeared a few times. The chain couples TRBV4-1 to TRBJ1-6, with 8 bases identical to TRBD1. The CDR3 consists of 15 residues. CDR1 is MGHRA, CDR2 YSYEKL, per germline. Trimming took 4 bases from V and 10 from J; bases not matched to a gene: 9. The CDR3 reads CASSPDRVTYSPLHF. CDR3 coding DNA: TGCGCCAGCAGCCCGGACAGGGTTACTTACTCACCCCTCCACTTT.

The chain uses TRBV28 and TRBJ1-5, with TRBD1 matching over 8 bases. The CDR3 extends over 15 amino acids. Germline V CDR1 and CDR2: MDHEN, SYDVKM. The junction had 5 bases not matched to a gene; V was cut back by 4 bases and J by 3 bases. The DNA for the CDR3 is TGTGCCAGCAGTTCACCGACAGGGGCCAATCAGCCCCAGCATTTT. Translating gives CASSSPTGANQPQHF.

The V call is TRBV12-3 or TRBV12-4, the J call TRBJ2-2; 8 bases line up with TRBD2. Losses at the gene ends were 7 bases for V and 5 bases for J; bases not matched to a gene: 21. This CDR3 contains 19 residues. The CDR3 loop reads CASTPTEGFGRAPTGELFF. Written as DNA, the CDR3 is TGTGCCAGCACCCCAACTGAGGGTTTCGGGAGGGCCCCGACCGGGGAGCTGTTTTTT.

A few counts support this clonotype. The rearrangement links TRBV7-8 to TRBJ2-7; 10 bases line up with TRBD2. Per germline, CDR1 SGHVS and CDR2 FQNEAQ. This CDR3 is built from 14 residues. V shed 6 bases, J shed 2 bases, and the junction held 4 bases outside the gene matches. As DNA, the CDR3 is TGTGCCAGCAGTGGAAGCGGGAGGGCCTACGAGCAGTACTTC. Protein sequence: CASSGSGRAYEQYF.

CDR3 nucleotides: TGCGCCAGCAGCCCGTCGGACGTTAACTATGGCTACACCTTC. Its protein product is CASSPSDVNYGYTF. The V gene is TRBV5-1, the J gene TRBJ1-2; unclear D gene. V was clipped by 4 bases and J by 1 base, with 11 bases between them. The CDR3 spans 14 residues. Germline CDR1 is SGHRS and CDR2 is YFSETQ. Variable domain in full (rest from reference TRBV5-1 and TRBJ1-2): KAGVTQTPRYLIKTRGQQVTLSCSPISGHRSVSWYQQTPGQGLQFLFEYFSETQRNKGNFPGRFSGRQFSNSRSEMNVSTLELGDSALYLCASSPSDVNYGYTFGSGTRLTVV.

CDR3 in amino acids: CASSGVVAEYEAFF. The CDR3 DNA follows: TGTGCCAGCAGTGGAGTGGTGGCGGAATACGAAGCTTTCTTT. This chain connects TRBV6-1 to TRBJ1-1; D is uncertain. Between the trimmed V and J ends, which lost 4 bases and 8 bases, there was a span of 17 bases. Germline CDR1 and CDR2: MNHNS and SASEGT. The CDR3 contains 14 residues.

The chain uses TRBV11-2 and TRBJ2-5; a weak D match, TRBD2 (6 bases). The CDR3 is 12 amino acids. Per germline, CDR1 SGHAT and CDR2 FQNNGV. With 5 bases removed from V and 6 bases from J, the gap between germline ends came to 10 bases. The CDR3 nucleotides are TGTGCCAGCAGCACGGCGGGGAAGACCCAGTACTTC. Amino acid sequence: CASSTAGKTQYF. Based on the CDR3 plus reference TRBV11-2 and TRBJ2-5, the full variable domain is EAGVAQSPRYKIIEKRQSVAFWCNPISGHATLYWYQQILGQGPKLLIQFQNNGVVDDSQLPKDRFSAERLKGVDSTLKIQPAKLEDSAVYLCASSTAGKTQYFGPGTRLLVL.

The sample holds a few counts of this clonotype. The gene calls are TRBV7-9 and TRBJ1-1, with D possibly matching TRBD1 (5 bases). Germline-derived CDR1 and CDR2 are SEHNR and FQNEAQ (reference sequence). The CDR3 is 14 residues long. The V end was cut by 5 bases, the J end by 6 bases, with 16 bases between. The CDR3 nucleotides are TGTGCCAGCAGCCCCATGGCAGGGTCCGCTGAAGCTTTCTTT. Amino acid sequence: CASSPMAGSAEAFF.

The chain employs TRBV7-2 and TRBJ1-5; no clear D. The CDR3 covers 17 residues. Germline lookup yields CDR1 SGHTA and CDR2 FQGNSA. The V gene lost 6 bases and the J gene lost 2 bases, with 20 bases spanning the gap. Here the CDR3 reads CASSPRESPGGNQPQHF. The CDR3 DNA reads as TGTGCCAGCAGTCCTCGTGAGTCTCCCGGCGGCAATCAGCCCCAGCATTTT.

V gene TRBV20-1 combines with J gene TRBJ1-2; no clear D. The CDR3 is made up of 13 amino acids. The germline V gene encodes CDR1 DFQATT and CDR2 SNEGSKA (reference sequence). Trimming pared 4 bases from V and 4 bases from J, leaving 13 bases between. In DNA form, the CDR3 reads TGCAGTGCTAACCCATTTCGCGGCTATGGCTACACCTTC. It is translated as CSANPFRGYGYTF.

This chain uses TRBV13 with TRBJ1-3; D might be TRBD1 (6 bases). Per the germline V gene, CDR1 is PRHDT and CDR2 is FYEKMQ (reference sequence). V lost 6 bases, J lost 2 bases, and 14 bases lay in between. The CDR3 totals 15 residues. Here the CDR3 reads CASSLGAGAGNTIYF. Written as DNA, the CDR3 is TGTGCCAGCAGTCTGGGGGCAGGGGCTGGAAACACCATATATTTT.

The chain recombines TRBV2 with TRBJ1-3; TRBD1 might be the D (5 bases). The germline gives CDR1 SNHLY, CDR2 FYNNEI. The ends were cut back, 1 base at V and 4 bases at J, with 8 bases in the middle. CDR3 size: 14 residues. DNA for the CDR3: TGTGCCAGCAGTGAAGATGGGGCCGGAAACACCATATATTTT. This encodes CASSEDGAGNTIYF.

The CDR3 region is CASSYSEETQYF. The CDR3 DNA sequence: TGTGCCAGCAGTTACTCTGAAGAGACCCAGTACTTC. The J gene is TRBJ2-5, the V gene TRBV6-6; D is unresolved. The CDR3 is 12 residues long. Looked up from germline, CDR1 is MNHNY and CDR2 is SVGAGI (reference sequence). V shed 0 bases and J shed 3 bases, with 2 bases lying between them.

The DNA of the CDR3 is TGCGCCAGCAGCTTGGCCATGGGAGACGAGCAGTACTTC. Translated, it gives CASSLAMGDEQYF. The chain couples TRBV5-1 to TRBJ2-7; D is perhaps TRBD2 (5 bases). CDR1 is SGHRS, CDR2 YFSETQ, per germline. The CDR3 consists of 13 residues. Trimming stripped 0 bases from V and 5 bases from J, with 9 bases between.

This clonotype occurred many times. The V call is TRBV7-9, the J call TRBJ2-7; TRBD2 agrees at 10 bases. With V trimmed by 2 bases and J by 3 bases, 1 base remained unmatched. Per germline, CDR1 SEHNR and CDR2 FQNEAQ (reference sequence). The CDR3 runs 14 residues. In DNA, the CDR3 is TGTGCCAGCAGCTTACTAGCGGGGGTCTACGAGCAGTACTTC. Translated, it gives CASSLLAGVYEQYF.

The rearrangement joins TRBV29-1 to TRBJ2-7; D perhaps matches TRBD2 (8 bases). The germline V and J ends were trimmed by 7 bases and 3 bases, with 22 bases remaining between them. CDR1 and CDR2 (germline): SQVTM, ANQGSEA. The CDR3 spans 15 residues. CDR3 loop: CSATGDLAGNYEQYF. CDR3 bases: TGCAGCGCTACAGGGGACCTAGCGGGTAACTACGAGCAGTACTTC.